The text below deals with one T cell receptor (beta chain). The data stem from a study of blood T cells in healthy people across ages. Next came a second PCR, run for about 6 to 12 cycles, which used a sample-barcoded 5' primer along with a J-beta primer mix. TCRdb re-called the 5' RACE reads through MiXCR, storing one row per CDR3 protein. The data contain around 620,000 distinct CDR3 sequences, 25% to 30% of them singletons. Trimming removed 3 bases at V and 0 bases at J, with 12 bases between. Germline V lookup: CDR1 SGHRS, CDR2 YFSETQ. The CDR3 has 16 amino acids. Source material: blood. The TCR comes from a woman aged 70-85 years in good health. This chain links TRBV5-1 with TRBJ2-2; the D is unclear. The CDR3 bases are TGCGCCAGCAGCTCGATTTCAGGCCCGAACACCGGGGAGCTGTTTTTT. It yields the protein CASSSISGPNTGELFF.